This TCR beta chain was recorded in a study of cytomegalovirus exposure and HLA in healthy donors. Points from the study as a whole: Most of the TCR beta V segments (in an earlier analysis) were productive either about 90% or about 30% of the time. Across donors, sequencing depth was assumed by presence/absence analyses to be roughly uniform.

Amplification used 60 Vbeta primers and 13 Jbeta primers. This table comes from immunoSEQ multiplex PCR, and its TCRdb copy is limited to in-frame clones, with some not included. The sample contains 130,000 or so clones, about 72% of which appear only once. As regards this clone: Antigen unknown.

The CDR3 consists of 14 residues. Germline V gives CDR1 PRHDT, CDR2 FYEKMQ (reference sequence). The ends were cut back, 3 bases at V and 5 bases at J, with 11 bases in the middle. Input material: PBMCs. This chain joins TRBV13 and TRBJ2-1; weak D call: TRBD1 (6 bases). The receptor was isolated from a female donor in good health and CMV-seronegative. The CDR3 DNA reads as TGTGCCAGCAGCTTGAGGGGGAATCACAATGAGCAGTTCTTC. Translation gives CASSLRGNHNEQFF.